These 21 T cell receptor beta chains were all obtained from the same sample, sequenced in a study of beta chain features in type 1 diabetes. Overall study results and limits: Moderately but significantly shorter TCRB CDR3s were found in Type 1 diabetes patients in all four CD4+ subsets.

These TCRs are of unknown antigen specificity. Expressed TCRB transcripts were sequenced because the entire RNA isolate underwent reverse transcription. Assay: immunoSEQ multiplex PCR; the TCRdb copy retains only in-frame clones and omits some. The table includes about 170,000 clones, approximately 7.8% detected once. The sample was central memory CD4+ T cells from blood. These TCRs come from a middle-aged woman with type 1 diabetes.

The V gene is TRBV9, the J gene TRBJ2-3; weak D call: TRBD1 (5 bases). Germline V lookup: CDR1 SGDLS, CDR2 YYNGEE. The CDR3 sequence is 17 residues long. The ends were cut back, 0 bases at V and 0 bases at J, with 14 bases in the middle. CDR3 region: CASSVGVRVSSTDTQYF. CDR3 sequence (DNA): TGTGCCAGCAGCGTAGGCGTCAGGGTCTCTAGCACAGATACGCAGTATTTT.

V is TRBV6-5 and J is TRBJ2-1; 8 bases agree with TRBD2. V shed 2 bases and J 8 bases; nucleotides not matched to a gene: 5. Germline V gives CDR1 MNHEY, CDR2 SVGAGI. The CDR3 consists of 14 residues. The CDR3 DNA follows: TGTGCCAGCAGTTACGCGGGAGGTGGAGATGAGCAGTTCTTC. Translated, it gives CASSYAGGGDEQFF.

V and J are TRBV7-3 and TRBJ1-3; 7 bases match TRBD1. V lost 5 bases, J lost 3 bases, and 1 base stayed unmatched. The CDR3 has 13 residues. In germline, CDR1 is SGHTA, CDR2 FQGTGA. The CDR3 coding sequence is TGTGCCAGCAGCACAGGGGATGGAAACACCATATATTTT. Translation: CASSTGDGNTIYF.

This clone was seen a few times. The rearrangement links TRBV4-2 to TRBJ2-2, with D possibly matching TRBD1 (5 bases). CDR3 length: 18 residues. Germline CDR1 and CDR2: LGHNA and YNFKEQ. V lost 0 bases and J 3 bases, leaving 17 bases between the germline ends. For the CDR3, the DNA is TGTGCCAGCAGCCAAGAGGGGTGGGGCCTTAGGGACACCGGGGAGCTGTTTTTT. Translated: CASSQEGWGLRDTGELFF.

The CDR3 reads CASSAMIGANQPQHF. The CDR3 DNA is TGTGCCAGCAGTGCAATGATAGGGGCTAATCAGCCCCAGCATTTT. The rearrangement joins TRBV6-5 to TRBJ1-5, with D maybe TRBD1 (5 bases). This CDR3 is built from 15 residues. The V gene lost 5 bases and the J gene lost 4 bases, with 15 bases spanning the gap. The germline V gene encodes CDR1 MNHEY and CDR2 SVGAGI.

The table lists this clone with a few counts. The J gene is TRBJ2-4, the V gene TRBV28; D might be TRBD1 (6 bases). There are 15 residues in the CDR3. Trimming took 5 bases from V and 0 from J, leaving 11 bases between them. Germline CDR1 MDHEN, CDR2 SYDVKM. The DNA for the CDR3 is TGTGCCAGCAGTGCCCCCAGGGGAGCCAAAAACATTCAGTACTTC. Translated, it gives CASSAPRGAKNIQYF.

The V call is TRBV7-3, the J call TRBJ2-1; 9 bases map to TRBD2. Germline V gives CDR1 SGHTA, CDR2 FQGTGA. The J segment lost 4 bases and the V segment lost 2 bases, leaving 6 bases of the junction unmatched. The CDR3 runs to 16 residues. The chain's CDR3 is CASSLSLAGAYNEQFF. The CDR3 bases are TGTGCCAGCAGCTTATCACTAGCGGGCGCTTACAATGAGCAGTTCTTC.

In its sample, this clone was seen a few times. Additional DNA sequences in this sample encode the identical CDR3. The gene calls are TRBV15 and TRBJ1-4; D unclear. The V end was cut by 0 bases, the J end by 3 bases, with 8 bases between. The length of the CDR3 is 15 residues. Per the germline V gene, CDR1 is LNHNV and CDR2 is YYDKDF (reference sequence). The CDR3 protein is CATSRDGGSNEKLFF. The CDR3 bases are TGTGCCACCAGCAGAGACGGCGGTTCTAATGAAAAACTGTTTTTT.

V is TRBV15 and J is TRBJ1-5, with 8 bases lining up with TRBD1. The CDR3 runs 14 residues. V trimming: 8 bases; J trimming: 5 bases; junction bases outside the gene matches: 8. Germline CDR1 and CDR2: LNHNV and YYDKDF (reference sequence). The DNA for the CDR3 is TGTGCCACCGAAGCAGGACAGGGTGATCAGCCCCAGCATTTT. Translated: CATEAGQGDQPQHF.

As concerns this clone: This may be a read error: a much more frequent sequence differs by one nucleotide. The V gene is TRBV5-1, the J gene TRBJ2-1; no clear D gene. V was shortened by 3 bases and J by 1 base, with 5 bases between the two germline ends. Germline V gene data show CDR1 as SGHRS and CDR2 as YFSETQ. The CDR3 consists of 13 residues. The CDR3 here is CASSSESYNEQFF. The CDR3 nucleotides read TGCGCCAGCAGCTCAGAATCCTACAATGAGCAGTTCTTC.

This clone was counted a few times. At the DNA level, this CDR3 is encoded by other sequences in the same sample as well. The chain has TRBV7-2 and TRBJ2-7, with D tentatively TRBD2 (5 bases). The V end was cut by 5 bases, the J end by 2 bases, with 7 bases between. This CDR3 has 12 amino acids. From germline, CDR1 is SGHTA and CDR2 FQGNSA. As DNA, the CDR3 is TGTGCCAGCAGCCCCGGGGCCTACGAGCAGTACTTC. Its protein is CASSPGAYEQYF.

The genes are TRBV15 and TRBJ1-4, with D hard to call. Trimming shortened V by 0 bases and J by 8 bases, and 13 bases separated the two germline ends. There are 15 residues in the CDR3. Germline CDR1 is LNHNV and CDR2 is YYDKDF (reference sequence). The CDR3 DNA is TGTGCCACCAGCAGAGATTCGGCGGCCTGGGAAAAACTGTTTTTT. Amino acid sequence: CATSRDSAAWEKLFF.

This clone was seen a few times. The V and J genes are TRBV29-1 and TRBJ2-3; no definite D call. Per the germline V gene, CDR1 is SQVTM and CDR2 is ANQGSEA. This CDR3 spans 14 amino acids. The germline V and J ends were trimmed by 1 base and 2 bases, with 10 bases remaining between them. The CDR3 bases are TGCAGCGTTGAAGCCCGGCAGGACACAGATACGCAGTATTTT. Encoded protein: CSVEARQDTDTQYF.

In this sample, this clone turned up many times. The V and J genes are TRBV4-1 and TRBJ1-5; no clear D gene. Germline loops: CDR1 MGHRA, CDR2 YSYEKL. The CDR3 has 15 residues. V gave up 0 bases and J gave up 10 bases, with 16 bases separating them. The CDR3 protein is CASSQDYSSDGPQHF. The CDR3 nucleotides are TGCGCCAGCAGCCAAGATTACAGCTCCGACGGTCCCCAGCATTTT.

This clone was observed a few times. The chain carries TRBV7-9 and TRBJ2-7; TRBD1 aligns across 10 bases. The CDR3 consists of 13 residues. The junction had 6 bases not matched to a gene; V was cut back by 10 bases and J by 3 bases. Germline V CDR1 and CDR2: SEHNR, FQNEAQ (reference sequence). The DNA of the CDR3 is TGTGCCACTTCCGGGACAGGGGACTACGAGCAGTACTTC. This sequence encodes CATSGTGDYEQYF. Complete variable domain (other parts from reference TRBV7-9 and TRBJ2-7): DTGVSQNPRHKITKRGQNVTFRCDPISEHNRLYWYRQTLGQGPEFLTYFQNEAQLEKSRLLSDRFSAERPKGSFSTLEIQRTEQGDSAMYLCATSGTGDYEQYFGPGTRLTVT.

With regard to this clone: The sample holds other DNA sequences that translate to the same CDR3. The gene calls are TRBV7-9 and TRBJ1-1, with D hard to call. CDR3 length: 13 amino acids. Germline CDR1 and CDR2: SEHNR and FQNEAQ (reference sequence). The V gene lost 3 bases and the J gene lost 2 bases, with 7 bases spanning the gap. The CDR3 reads CASSFQENTEAFF. CDR3 nucleotide sequence: TGTGCCAGCAGCTTCCAGGAAAACACTGAAGCTTTCTTT.

V gene TRBV18 combines with J gene TRBJ1-1; 8 bases map to TRBD1. Germline loops: CDR1 KGHSH, CDR2 LQKENI. The CDR3 is made up of 15 amino acids. Trimming at V came to 3 bases and at J to 1 base, leaving 4 bases not matched to a gene. The CDR3 here is CASSPQTGENTEAFF. CDR3 DNA: TGTGCCAGCTCACCCCAGACAGGGGAGAACACTGAAGCTTTCTTT.

The rearrangement joins TRBV14 to TRBJ2-5; no reliable D call. There are 13 residues in the CDR3. V lost 4 bases and J 5 bases, leaving 11 bases between the germline ends. Germline V gene sequence: CDR1 SGHDN, CDR2 FVKESK. CDR3 residues: CASSRFQRETQYF. As DNA, the CDR3 is TGTGCCAGCAGCCGCTTCCAGAGGGAGACCCAGTACTTC.

This clone has more than one count but fewer than ten. The chain uses TRBV14 and TRBJ2-3, with 10 nucleotides matching TRBD1. The length of the CDR3 is 16 residues. The junction had 3 bases not matched to a gene; V was cut back by 0 bases and J by 3 bases. The germline CDR1 and CDR2 sequences are SGHDN and FVKESK. The CDR3 here is CASSQETGGRTDTQYF. The CDR3 DNA follows: TGTGCCAGCAGCCAAGAGACAGGGGGCCGGACAGATACGCAGTATTTT.

CDR3 loop: CASSQDIPQGAAGANVLTF. In DNA form, the CDR3 reads TGTGCCAGCAGCCAAGATATCCCCCAGGGGGCGGCTGGGGCCAACGTCCTGACTTTC. The V and J genes are TRBV4-2 and TRBJ2-6; 8 positions agree with TRBD1. V trimming: 0 bases; J trimming: 2 bases; junction bases outside the gene matches: 9. This CDR3 has 19 residues. Germline V gene sequence: CDR1 LGHNA, CDR2 YNFKEQ.

The chain recombines TRBV2 with TRBJ2-2, with 10 bases matching TRBD2. The ends lost 6 bases at V and 4 bases at J; junction bases unmatched: 2. CDR3 length: 14 amino acids. Germline CDR1 is SNHLY and CDR2 is FYNNEI. The CDR3 DNA is TGTGCCAGCAGGCGACTAGCGGGCACCGGGGAGCTGTTTTTT. It yields the protein CASRRLAGTGELFF.